Sequencing of this TCR beta chain was carried out in a study of T-cell memory formation after mild COVID-19. Study details: For the most part, TCR clusters were specific to one donor. General observations from the study: In pre-infection memory, a portion of responding clones appeared, which suggested that cross-reactive memory joined. In second-wave clones peaking day 37, SARS-CoV-2 specificity remained unconfirmed. CD4+ contracting clones lay mainly in CM and EM, CD8+ ones in EMRA.

The CDR3 spans 16 residues. The V and J ends lost 2 bases and 0 bases respectively, with 13 bases between them. As to this clonotype: Its antigen is still unknown.

TCRdb re-analysed the 5' RACE reads in MiXCR, keeping a single row per CDR3 protein. The sample yields around 440,000 distinct CDR3 sequences, around a sixth seen once. The sequenced material came from PBMCs or a T cell subset sorted from them (not recorded which). This TCR came from an adult woman who had mild COVID-19 (a few samples of this study predate the infection). Cell type and time point are not known. The genes are TRBV12-3 or TRBV12-4 and TRBJ1-1; D is unclear. CDR3 sequence (DNA): TGTGCCAGCAGTTTAATGGGTGGACGGCTGAACACTGAAGCTTTCTTT. This codes for CASSLMGGRLNTEAFF.